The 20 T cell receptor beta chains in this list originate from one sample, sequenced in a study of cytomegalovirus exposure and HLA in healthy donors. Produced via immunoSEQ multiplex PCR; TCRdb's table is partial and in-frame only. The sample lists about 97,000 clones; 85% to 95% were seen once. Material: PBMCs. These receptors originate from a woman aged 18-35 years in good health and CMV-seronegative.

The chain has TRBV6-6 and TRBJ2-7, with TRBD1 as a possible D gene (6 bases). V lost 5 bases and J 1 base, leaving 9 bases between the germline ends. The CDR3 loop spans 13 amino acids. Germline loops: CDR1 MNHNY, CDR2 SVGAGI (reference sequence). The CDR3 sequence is CASSLDRSYEQYF. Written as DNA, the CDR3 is TGTGCCAGCAGTCTAGACAGGTCCTACGAGCAGTACTTC.

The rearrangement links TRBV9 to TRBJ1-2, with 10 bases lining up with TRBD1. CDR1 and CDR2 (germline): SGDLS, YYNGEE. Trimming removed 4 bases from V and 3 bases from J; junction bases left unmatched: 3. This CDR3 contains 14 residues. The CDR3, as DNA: TGTGCCAGCAGCATGACAGGGGGCGACTATGGCTACACCTTC. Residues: CASSMTGGDYGYTF.

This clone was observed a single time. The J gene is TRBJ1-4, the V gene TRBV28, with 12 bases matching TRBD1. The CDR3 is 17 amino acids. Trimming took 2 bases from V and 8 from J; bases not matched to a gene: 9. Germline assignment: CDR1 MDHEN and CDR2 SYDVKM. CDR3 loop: CASSLPGQGAKREKLFF. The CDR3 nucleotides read TGTGCCAGCAGTTTACCGGGACAGGGGGCGAAACGCGAAAAACTGTTTTTT.

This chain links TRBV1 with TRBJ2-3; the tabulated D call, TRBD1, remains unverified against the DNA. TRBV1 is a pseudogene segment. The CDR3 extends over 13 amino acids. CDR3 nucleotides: TGCACCAGCAGCCAAGATCAGGGAGATACGCAGTATTTT. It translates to CTSSQDQGDTQYF.

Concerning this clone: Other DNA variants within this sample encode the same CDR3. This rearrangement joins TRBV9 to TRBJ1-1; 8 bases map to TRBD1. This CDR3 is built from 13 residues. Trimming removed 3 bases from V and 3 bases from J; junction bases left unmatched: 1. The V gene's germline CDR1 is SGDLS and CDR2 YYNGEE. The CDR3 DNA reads TGTGCCAGCAGCGAGACAGGGGACACTGAAGCTTTCTTT. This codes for CASSETGDTEAFF. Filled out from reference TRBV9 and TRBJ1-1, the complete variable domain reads DSGVTQTPKHLITATGQRVTLRCSPRSGDLSVYWYQQSLDQGLQFLIQYYNGEERAKGNILERFSAQQFPDLHSELNLSSLELGDSALYFCASSETGDTEAFFGQGTRLTVV.

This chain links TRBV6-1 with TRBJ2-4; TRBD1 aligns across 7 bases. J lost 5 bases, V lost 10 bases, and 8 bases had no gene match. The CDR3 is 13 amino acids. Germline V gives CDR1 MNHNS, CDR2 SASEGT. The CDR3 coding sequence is TGTGCCACCGCCGCAGGGGGTGAAAACATTCAGTACTTC. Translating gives CATAAGGENIQYF.

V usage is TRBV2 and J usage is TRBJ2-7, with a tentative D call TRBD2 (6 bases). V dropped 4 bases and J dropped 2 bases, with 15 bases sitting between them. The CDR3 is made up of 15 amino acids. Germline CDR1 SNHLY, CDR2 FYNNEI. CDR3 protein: CASSVAGIGPYEQYF. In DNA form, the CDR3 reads TGTGCCAGCAGTGTCGCGGGGATCGGCCCCTACGAGCAGTACTTC.

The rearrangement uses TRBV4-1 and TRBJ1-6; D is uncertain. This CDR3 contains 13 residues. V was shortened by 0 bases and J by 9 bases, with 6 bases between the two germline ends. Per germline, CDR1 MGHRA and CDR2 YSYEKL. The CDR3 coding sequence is TGCGCCAGCAGCCAAGACAGTCTTTCACCCCTCCACTTT. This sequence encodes CASSQDSLSPLHF.

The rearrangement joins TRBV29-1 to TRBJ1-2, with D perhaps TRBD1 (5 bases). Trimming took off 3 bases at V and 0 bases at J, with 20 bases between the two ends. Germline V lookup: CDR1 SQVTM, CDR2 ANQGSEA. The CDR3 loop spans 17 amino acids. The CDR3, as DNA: TGCAGCGTTGAGGACCGACAGAAGATATATCCTAACTATGGCTACACCTTC. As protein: CSVEDRQKIYPNYGYTF.

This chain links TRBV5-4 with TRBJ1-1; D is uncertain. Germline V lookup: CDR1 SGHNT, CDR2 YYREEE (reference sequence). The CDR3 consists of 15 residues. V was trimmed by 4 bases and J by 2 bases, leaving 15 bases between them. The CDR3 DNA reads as TGTGCCAGCAGCCCGGGTGAGGTAACCAACACTGAAGCTTTCTTT. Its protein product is CASSPGEVTNTEAFF.

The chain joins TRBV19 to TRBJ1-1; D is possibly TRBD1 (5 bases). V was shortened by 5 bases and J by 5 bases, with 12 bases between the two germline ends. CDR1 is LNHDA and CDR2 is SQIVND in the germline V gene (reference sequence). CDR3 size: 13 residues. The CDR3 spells CASSPSQGTEAFF. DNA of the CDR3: TGTGCCAGTAGTCCCTCCCAGGGAACTGAAGCTTTCTTT.

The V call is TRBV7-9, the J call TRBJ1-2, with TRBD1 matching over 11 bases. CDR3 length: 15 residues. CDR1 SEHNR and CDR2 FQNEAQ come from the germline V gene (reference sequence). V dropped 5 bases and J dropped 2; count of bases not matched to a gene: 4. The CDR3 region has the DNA TGTGCCAGCAGCCGTGGACAGGGGGCCAACTATGGCTACACCTTC. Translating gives CASSRGQGANYGYTF. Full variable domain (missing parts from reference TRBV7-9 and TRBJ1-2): DTGVSQNPRHKITKRGQNVTFRCDPISEHNRLYWYRQTLGQGPEFLTYFQNEAQLEKSRLLSDRFSAERPKGSFSTLEIQRTEQGDSAMYLCASSRGQGANYGYTFGSGTRLTVV.

CDR3 in amino acids: CASSPGTTTPGTQYF. The CDR3, as DNA: TGTGCCAGCAGCCCAGGGACTACCACACCGGGGACCCAGTACTTC. The gene calls are TRBV5-4 and TRBJ2-5; 7 nucleotides line up with TRBD2. The CDR3 has 15 amino acids. J lost 7 bases, V lost 4 bases, and 13 bases had no gene match. CDR1 and CDR2 (germline): SGHNT, YYREEE (reference sequence).

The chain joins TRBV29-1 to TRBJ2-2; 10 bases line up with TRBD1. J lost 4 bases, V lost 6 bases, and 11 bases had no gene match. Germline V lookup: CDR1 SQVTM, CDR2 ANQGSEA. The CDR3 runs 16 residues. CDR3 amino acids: CSVDQAGQGSTGELFF. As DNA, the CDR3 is TGCAGCGTCGACCAGGCGGGACAGGGGTCCACCGGGGAGCTGTTTTTT.

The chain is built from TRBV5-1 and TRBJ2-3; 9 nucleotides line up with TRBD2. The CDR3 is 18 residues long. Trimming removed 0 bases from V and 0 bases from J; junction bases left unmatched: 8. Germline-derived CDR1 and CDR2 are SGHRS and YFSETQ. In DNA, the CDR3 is TGCGCCAGCAGCTTGGTGTTAGCGGGGGTCCTTAGCACAGATACGCAGTATTTT. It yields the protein CASSLVLAGVLSTDTQYF.

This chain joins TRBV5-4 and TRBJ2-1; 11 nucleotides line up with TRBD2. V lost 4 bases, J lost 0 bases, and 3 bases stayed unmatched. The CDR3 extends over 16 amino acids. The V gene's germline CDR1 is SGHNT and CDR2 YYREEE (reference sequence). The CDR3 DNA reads TGTGCCAGCAGCCTAGCGGGGGGATACTCCTACAATGAGCAGTTCTTC. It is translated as CASSLAGGYSYNEQFF.

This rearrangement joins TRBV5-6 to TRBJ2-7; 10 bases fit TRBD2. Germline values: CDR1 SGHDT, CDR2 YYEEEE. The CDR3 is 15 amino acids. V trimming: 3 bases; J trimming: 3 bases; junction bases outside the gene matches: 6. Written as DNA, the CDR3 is TGTGCCAGCAGCTATAGCGGGAGGTCCCTCTACGAGCAGTACTTC. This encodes CASSYSGRSLYEQYF.

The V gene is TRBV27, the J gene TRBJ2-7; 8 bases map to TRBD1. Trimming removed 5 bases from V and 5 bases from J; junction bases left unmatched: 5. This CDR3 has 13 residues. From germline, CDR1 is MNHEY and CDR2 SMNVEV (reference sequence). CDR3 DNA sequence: TGTGCCAGCAGTACGACAGGGGTGGACGAGCAGTACTTC. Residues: CASSTTGVDEQYF.

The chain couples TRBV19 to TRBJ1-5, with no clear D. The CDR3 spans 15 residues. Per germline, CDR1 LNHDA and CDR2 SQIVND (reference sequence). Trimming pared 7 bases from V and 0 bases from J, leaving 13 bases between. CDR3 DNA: TGTGCCAGTACGGAGGTGGTTTATAGCAATCAGCCCCAGCATTTT. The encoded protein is CASTEVVYSNQPQHF.

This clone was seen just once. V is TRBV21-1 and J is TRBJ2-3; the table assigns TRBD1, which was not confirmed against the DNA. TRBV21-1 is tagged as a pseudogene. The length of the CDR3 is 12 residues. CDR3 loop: CASSKGRGTQYF. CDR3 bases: TGTGCCAGCAGCAAAGGTAGGGGTACGCAGTATTTT.